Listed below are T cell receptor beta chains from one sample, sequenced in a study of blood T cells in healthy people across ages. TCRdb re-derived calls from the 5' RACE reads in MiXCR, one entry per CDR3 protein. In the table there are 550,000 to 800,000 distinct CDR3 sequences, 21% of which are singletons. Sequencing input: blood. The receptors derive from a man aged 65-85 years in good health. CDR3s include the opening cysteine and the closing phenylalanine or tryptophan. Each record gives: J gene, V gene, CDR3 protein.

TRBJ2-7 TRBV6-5 CASSNRDVHYEQYF
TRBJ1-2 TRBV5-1 CASSIQDRMGGYTF
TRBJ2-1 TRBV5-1 CASSLAGTSGSKVLSSYNEQFF
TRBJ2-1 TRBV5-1 CASSWGLAGVPYSYNEQFF
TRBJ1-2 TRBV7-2 CASSRGDGQNYGYTF
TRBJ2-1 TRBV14 CASSRRLAGVDEQFF
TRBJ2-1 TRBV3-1 CASSQGRASLPNEQFF
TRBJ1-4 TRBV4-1 CASSQDWGTGVAVLFF
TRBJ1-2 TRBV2 CASSEPGGAYGYTF
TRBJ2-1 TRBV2 CASSGGLAGRYNEQFF
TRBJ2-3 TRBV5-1 CASISGVSTDTQYF
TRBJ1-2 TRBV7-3 CASSIKTGALNYGYTF
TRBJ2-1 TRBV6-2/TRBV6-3 CASRIAGVSGEQFF
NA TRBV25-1 CASSDGASNSYEQYF
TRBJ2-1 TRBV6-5 CASSAGVPYNEQFF
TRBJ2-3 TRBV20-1 CSASSGSADTQYF
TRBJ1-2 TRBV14 CASSQDLGAVTYGYTF
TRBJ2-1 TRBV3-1 CASSQEGLAAGKYNEQFF
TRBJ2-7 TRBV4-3 CASSQARGYSYEQYF
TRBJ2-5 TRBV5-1 CASSSLVQETQYF